Listed below are T cell receptor beta chains from one sample, sequenced in a study of blood T cell repertoires in COVID-19. Here immunoSEQ multiplex PCR was the method, and the copy in TCRdb shows in-frame clones only, minus some. The sample has 450,000 or so clones, roughly 89% seen once. Sequences were obtained from peripheral blood. Receptor source: a man in his late teens or twenties with COVID-19, enrolled during active disease. Each CDR3 is given without its conserved first and last residue. A D gene is named only where the DNA matches it firmly. The size entry is marked missing in some rows and otherwise reads once, few, many or a size class.

d_gene: .; v_gene: TRBV18; abundance: .; j_gene: TRBJ1-5; CDR3aa: ASSLGGGQPQH
d_gene: .; v_gene: TRBV7-9; abundance: few; j_gene: TRBJ1-2; CDR3aa: ASSERRQRGYGYT
d_gene: .; v_gene: TRBV7-5; abundance: .; j_gene: TRBJ2-6; CDR3aa: VRSPTSARDSGANVLT
d_gene: TRBD2; v_gene: TRBV10-3; abundance: once; j_gene: TRBJ2-7; CDR3aa: AIEPGLAGVEQY
d_gene: .; v_gene: TRBV27; abundance: .; j_gene: TRBJ1-5; CDR3aa: ASSFGGREQPQH
d_gene: TRBD1; v_gene: TRBV18; abundance: .; j_gene: TRBJ2-6; CDR3aa: ASSPPGQGAGGANVLT
d_gene: .; v_gene: TRBV7-9; abundance: .; j_gene: TRBJ2-3; CDR3aa: ASSSLGLPRAQY
d_gene: .; v_gene: TRBV4-1; abundance: .; j_gene: TRBJ2-7; CDR3aa: ASSLTRAYEQY
d_gene: .; v_gene: TRBV6-5; abundance: .; j_gene: TRBJ2-5; CDR3aa: ASPAPGGETQY
d_gene: .; v_gene: TRBV24-1; abundance: .; j_gene: TRBJ2-3; CDR3aa: ATSGGGTDTQY
d_gene: TRBD2; v_gene: TRBV19; abundance: .; j_gene: TRBJ2-2; CDR3aa: ASKDLAVPILSGAGELF
d_gene: TRBD1; v_gene: TRBV25-1; abundance: .; j_gene: TRBJ2-2; CDR3aa: ASSRTGLENTGELF
d_gene: .; v_gene: TRBV6-4; abundance: .; j_gene: TRBJ2-2; CDR3aa: ASSVQRGGELF
d_gene: TRBD1; v_gene: TRBV19; abundance: .; j_gene: TRBJ2-5; CDR3aa: ASSIQTGGETQY
d_gene: TRBD1; v_gene: TRBV29-1; abundance: once; j_gene: TRBJ2-7; CDR3aa: SAGPGQGWNEQY
d_gene: TRBD1; v_gene: TRBV7-2; abundance: .; j_gene: TRBJ2-4; CDR3aa: ASSWGTGVNIQY
d_gene: TRBD1; v_gene: TRBV29-1; abundance: .; j_gene: TRBJ2-5; CDR3aa: SVDRDRETQY
d_gene: TRBD2; v_gene: TRBV15; abundance: .; j_gene: TRBJ2-3; CDR3aa: ATSRDRGGAADTQY
d_gene: .; v_gene: TRBV6-5; abundance: .; j_gene: TRBJ2-7; CDR3aa: ASSYSGPYEQY
d_gene: TRBD1; v_gene: TRBV7-9; abundance: few; j_gene: TRBJ1-1; CDR3aa: ASSSQQGAFLAF
d_gene: .; v_gene: TRBV20-1; abundance: .; j_gene: TRBJ1-2; CDR3aa: SASSYNYGYT
d_gene: .; v_gene: TRBV29-1; abundance: .; j_gene: TRBJ2-1; CDR3aa: SPLSLPFVNEQF
d_gene: TRBD1; v_gene: TRBV5-1; abundance: .; j_gene: TRBJ1-1; CDR3aa: ASSSGQGNTEAF
d_gene: .; v_gene: TRBV29-1; abundance: .; j_gene: TRBJ2-7; CDR3aa: SVEDLRGEQY
d_gene: .; v_gene: TRBV27; abundance: .; j_gene: TRBJ2-2; CDR3aa: ASSSGTGELF
d_gene: .; v_gene: TRBV7-2; abundance: .; j_gene: TRBJ2-7; CDR3aa: ASSLGRGVSYEQY
d_gene: .; v_gene: TRBV2; abundance: once; j_gene: TRBJ2-3; CDR3aa: ASSVTADTQY
d_gene: TRBD1; v_gene: TRBV3-1/TRBV3-2; abundance: .; j_gene: TRBJ1-2; CDR3aa: ASSHIARDRAAGYT
d_gene: .; v_gene: TRBV2; abundance: .; j_gene: TRBJ2-1; CDR3aa: ASSEAGVTYNEQF
d_gene: .; v_gene: TRBV2; abundance: .; j_gene: TRBJ1-2; CDR3aa: AGMGFPTDGYT
d_gene: .; v_gene: TRBV7-7; abundance: .; j_gene: TRBJ2-2; CDR3aa: ASSLHGALGTGELF